The rows below give T cell receptor beta chains drawn from one sample of a study of blood T cell repertoires in COVID-19. TCRdb keeps only in-frame clones here, not all; method: immunoSEQ multiplex PCR. Of 200,000 to 300,000 clones listed, 84% are singletons. The sequenced sample consisted of peripheral blood. The receptor set was obtained from a man in his forties or fifties with acute or convalescent COVID-19. The CDR3 runs from the conserved cysteine through the conserved F or W. The D gene is left open where the match is weak. Some rows have no size entry. The others give once, few or many, or a class for an expanded clone.

J gene: TRBJ1-1
V gene: TRBV28
D gene: TRBD1
clone size: few
CDR3 protein: CASSYPSTGGPEAFF
CDR3 DNA: TGTGCCAGCAGTTACCCGTCCACAGGGGGGCCTGAAGCTTTCTTT

J gene: TRBJ1-1
V gene: TRBV11-3
D gene: .
clone size: .
CDR3 protein: CASSLVRETEAFF
CDR3 DNA: TGTGCCAGCAGCTTAGTAAGGGAGACTGAAGCTTTCTTT

J gene: TRBJ1-5
V gene: TRBV6-5
D gene: .
clone size: .
CDR3 protein: CASSHSPGGNQPQHF
CDR3 DNA: TGTGCCAGCAGCCATAGCCCGGGGGGAAATCAGCCCCAGCATTTT

J gene: TRBJ1-4
V gene: TRBV24-1
D gene: .
clone size: .
CDR3 protein: CATSATEFGEKLFF
CDR3 DNA: TGTGCCACCAGTGCCACGGAGTTTGGTGAAAAACTGTTTTTT

J gene: TRBJ1-2
V gene: TRBV5-1
D gene: TRBD1
clone size: .
CDR3 protein: CASSSRGLVEGYTF
CDR3 DNA: TGCGCCAGCAGTTCCAGGGGGTTAGTTGAAGGCTACACCTTC

J gene: TRBJ2-2
V gene: TRBV19
D gene: TRBD1
clone size: .
CDR3 protein: CASSGTGGANTGELFF
CDR3 DNA: TGTGCCAGTAGCGGGACAGGGGGCGCGAACACCGGGGAGCTGTTTTTT

J gene: TRBJ2-4
V gene: TRBV27
D gene: TRBD2
clone size: once
CDR3 protein: CASSFGGSGAKNIQYF
CDR3 DNA: TGTGCCAGCAGTTTCGGGGGGAGTGGAGCCAAAAACATTCAGTACTTC

J gene: TRBJ1-3
V gene: TRBV12-5
D gene: TRBD1
clone size: .
CDR3 protein: CASGWDSSGNTIYF
CDR3 DNA: TGTGCTAGTGGTTGGGACAGCTCTGGAAACACCATATATTTT

J gene: TRBJ2-5
V gene: TRBV6-6
D gene: TRBD1
clone size: .
CDR3 protein: CASSWGQGAGETQYF
CDR3 DNA: TGTGCCAGCAGTTGGGGACAGGGGGCAGGGGAGACCCAGTACTTC

J gene: TRBJ2-2
V gene: TRBV7-2
D gene: TRBD2
clone size: .
CDR3 protein: CASSLRAGGRAGELFF
CDR3 DNA: TGTGCCAGCAGCCTGCGGGCGGGGGGGCGAGCCGGGGAGCTGTTTTTT

J gene: TRBJ1-2
V gene: TRBV6-5
D gene: .
clone size: .
CDR3 protein: CASTQGGTNYGYTF
CDR3 DNA: TGTGCCAGCACCCAAGGAGGGACCAACTATGGCTACACCTTC

J gene: TRBJ1-1
V gene: TRBV5-1
D gene: .
clone size: .
CDR3 protein: CASSLAGDTNTEAFF
CDR3 DNA: TGCGCCAGCAGCTTGGCAGGGGACACAAACACTGAAGCTTTCTTT

J gene: TRBJ1-5
V gene: TRBV6-6
D gene: TRBD1
clone size: .
CDR3 protein: CASSWGQGQPQHF
CDR3 DNA: TGTGCCAGCAGTTGGGGACAGGGTCAGCCCCAGCATTTT

J gene: TRBJ2-7
V gene: TRBV5-4
D gene: .
clone size: .
CDR3 protein: CASSFYYGNYEQYF
CDR3 DNA: TGTGCCAGCAGCTTTTATTACGGGAACTACGAGCAGTACTTC

J gene: TRBJ2-1
V gene: TRBV9
D gene: TRBD2
clone size: .
CDR3 protein: CASSAGLAGGLFF
CDR3 DNA: TGTGCCAGCAGCGCGGGACTAGCGGGGGGTCTGTTCTTC

J gene: TRBJ1-5
V gene: TRBV4-1
D gene: TRBD1
clone size: .
CDR3 protein: CASSQISGTGVQPQHF
CDR3 DNA: TGCGCCAGCAGCCAGATATCGGGGACAGGGGTTCAGCCCCAGCATTTT

J gene: TRBJ1-5
V gene: TRBV6-5
D gene: TRBD1
clone size: .
CDR3 protein: CASSSNRGQPQHF
CDR3 DNA: TGTGCCAGCAGCTCGAACAGGGGGCAGCCCCAGCATTTT

J gene: TRBJ1-2
V gene: TRBV5-6
D gene: .
clone size: few
CDR3 protein: CASSRGRGQNYGYTF
CDR3 DNA: TGTGCCAGCAGCCGAGGGAGGGGACAAAACTATGGCTACACCTTC

J gene: TRBJ1-1
V gene: TRBV9
D gene: .
clone size: .
CDR3 protein: CASSVGVSPGVTEAFF
CDR3 DNA: TGTGCCAGCAGCGTAGGGGTGAGTCCAGGGGTCACTGAAGCTTTCTTT

J gene: TRBJ1-2
V gene: TRBV7-9
D gene: .
clone size: .
CDR3 protein: CASSFPAGGGYTF
CDR3 DNA: TGTGCCAGCAGCTTTCCGGCCGGCGGTGGCTACACCTTC

J gene: TRBJ1-1
V gene: TRBV3-1/TRBV3-2
D gene: .
clone size: few
CDR3 protein: CASRRDGLNTEAFF
CDR3 DNA: TGTGCCAGCAGGCGGGACGGACTGAACACTGAAGCTTTCTTT

J gene: TRBJ1-2
V gene: TRBV5-6
D gene: TRBD1
clone size: .
CDR3 protein: CASQGQGQGAYGYTF
CDR3 DNA: TGTGCCAGTCAAGGTCAGGGACAGGGGGCGTATGGCTACACCTTC

J gene: TRBJ2-7
V gene: TRBV6-2/TRBV6-3
D gene: .
clone size: .
CDR3 protein: CASSGPTETGYSYEQYF
CDR3 DNA: TGTGCCAGCAGTGGTCCGACGGAAACAGGGTACTCCTACGAGCAGTACTTC

J gene: TRBJ1-2
V gene: TRBV27
D gene: .
clone size: few
CDR3 protein: CASGTRTGNYGYTF
CDR3 DNA: TGTGCCAGCGGGACTCGGACGGGTAACTATGGCTACACCTTC

J gene: TRBJ1-2
V gene: TRBV6-5
D gene: .
clone size: .
CDR3 protein: CASSTYRKDGYTF
CDR3 DNA: TGTGCCAGCAGCACCTACAGAAAGGATGGCTACACCTTC

J gene: TRBJ2-2
V gene: TRBV11-3
D gene: TRBD1
clone size: .
CDR3 protein: CASSFRQGAGELFF
CDR3 DNA: TGTGCCAGCAGCTTTAGACAGGGCGCCGGGGAGCTGTTTTTT

J gene: TRBJ1-1
V gene: TRBV6-5
D gene: TRBD1
clone size: .
CDR3 protein: CASRKTKNRGEAFF
CDR3 DNA: TGTGCCAGCAGGAAAACAAAAAACAGGGGCGAAGCTTTCTTT

J gene: TRBJ2-5
V gene: TRBV5-6
D gene: .
clone size: .
CDR3 protein: CASSLDRETQYF
CDR3 DNA: TGTGCCAGCAGCTTGGATCGAGAGACCCAGTACTTC

J gene: TRBJ1-3
V gene: TRBV11-2
D gene: .
clone size: .
CDR3 protein: CASSPRGTGNTIYF
CDR3 DNA: TGTGCCAGCAGCCCCAGGGGAACTGGAAACACCATATATTTT

J gene: TRBJ2-5
V gene: TRBV19
D gene: .
clone size: .
CDR3 protein: CATQGRVVETQYF
CDR3 DNA: TGTGCCACTCAGGGGCGGGTTGTAGAGACCCAGTACTTC

J gene: TRBJ2-1
V gene: TRBV10-3
D gene: .
clone size: .
CDR3 protein: CAIRLSSYNEQFF
CDR3 DNA: TGTGCCATCAGGCTTAGCTCCTACAATGAGCAGTTCTTC

J gene: TRBJ1-2
V gene: TRBV28
D gene: .
clone size: .
CDR3 protein: CASRSTNYGYTF
CDR3 DNA: TGTGCCAGCAGAAGCACTAACTATGGCTACACCTTC

J gene: TRBJ1-6
V gene: TRBV7-9
D gene: TRBD1
clone size: .
CDR3 protein: CASSRDRDRVNSPLHF
CDR3 DNA: TGTGCCAGCAGCAGAGACCGGGACAGGGTGAATTCACCCCTCCACTTT

J gene: TRBJ1-1
V gene: TRBV5-6
D gene: .
clone size: .
CDR3 protein: CASSLGLMNTEAFF
CDR3 DNA: TGTGCCAGCAGCTTGGGACTGATGAACACTGAAGCTTTCTTT

J gene: TRBJ1-1
V gene: TRBV6-1
D gene: .
clone size: .
CDR3 protein: CASSESGAGRTEAFF
CDR3 DNA: TGTGCCAGCAGTGAAAGTGGGGCAGGTCGGACTGAAGCTTTCTTT

J gene: TRBJ1-2
V gene: TRBV6-6
D gene: .
clone size: .
CDR3 protein: CASSYRPGAANYGYTF
CDR3 DNA: TGTGCCAGCAGTTACCGGCCAGGGGCGGCTAACTATGGCTACACCTTC

J gene: TRBJ1-1
V gene: TRBV2
D gene: TRBD1
clone size: .
CDR3 protein: CASSGQVLTEAFF
CDR3 DNA: TGTGCCAGCAGCGGACAGGTTTTAACTGAAGCTTTCTTT

J gene: TRBJ1-2
V gene: TRBV28
D gene: .
clone size: few
CDR3 protein: CASRETPSEGGYTF
CDR3 DNA: TGTGCCAGCAGAGAGACCCCTAGCGAGGGAGGCTACACCTTC

J gene: TRBJ1-1
V gene: TRBV3-1/TRBV3-2
D gene: TRBD1
clone size: .
CDR3 protein: CASSPRQGNTEAFF
CDR3 DNA: TGTGCCAGCAGCCCCCGACAGGGAAACACTGAAGCTTTCTTT

J gene: TRBJ2-7
V gene: TRBV19
D gene: .
clone size: .
CDR3 protein: CASSIEDRARYEQYF
CDR3 DNA: TGTGCCAGTAGTATCGAGGACAGAGCCCGCTACGAGCAGTACTTC

J gene: TRBJ1-6
V gene: TRBV7-3
D gene: .
clone size: few
CDR3 protein: CASSPGGAGSPLHF
CDR3 DNA: TGTGCCAGCAGCCCCGGGGGGGCTGGCTCACCCCTCCACTTT

J gene: TRBJ2-7
V gene: TRBV6-6
D gene: .
clone size: .
CDR3 protein: CASRAGRSYEQYF
CDR3 DNA: TGTGCCAGCAGGGCGGGGCGCTCCTACGAGCAGTACTTC

J gene: TRBJ1-1
V gene: TRBV27
D gene: .
clone size: .
CDR3 protein: CASSLKGWTPLGTEAFF
CDR3 DNA: TGTGCCAGCAGTTTAAAAGGGTGGACACCCCTGGGGACTGAAGCTTTCTTT

J gene: TRBJ1-5
V gene: TRBV7-9
D gene: TRBD1
clone size: .
CDR3 protein: CASSLGQGPQHF
CDR3 DNA: TGTGCCAGCAGCTTAGGACAGGGGCCCCAGCATTTT

J gene: TRBJ2-1
V gene: TRBV5-1
D gene: TRBD2
clone size: few
CDR3 protein: CASIAGAGYNEQFF
CDR3 DNA: TGCGCCAGCATAGCGGGAGCTGGCTACAATGAGCAGTTCTTC

J gene: TRBJ1-4
V gene: TRBV2
D gene: .
clone size: .
CDR3 protein: CASIGGGEKLFF
CDR3 DNA: TGTGCCAGCATCGGGGGTGGGGAAAAACTGTTTTTT

J gene: TRBJ2-4
V gene: TRBV19
D gene: .
clone size: .
CDR3 protein: CASSIIFEGVHIQYF
CDR3 DNA: TGTGCCAGTAGTATTATATTCGAGGGGGTGCACATTCAGTACTTC

J gene: TRBJ2-1
V gene: TRBV11-3
D gene: TRBD2
clone size: .
CDR3 protein: CASSLGEGTGDREQFF
CDR3 DNA: TGTGCCAGCAGCTTAGGGGAGGGGACTGGGGATCGAGAGCAGTTCTTC

J gene: TRBJ2-7
V gene: TRBV19
D gene: TRBD1
clone size: .
CDR3 protein: CASSLDRGAAYEQYF
CDR3 DNA: TGTGCCAGTAGTTTGGACAGGGGGGCTGCCTACGAGCAGTACTTC

J gene: TRBJ2-1
V gene: TRBV9
D gene: TRBD1
clone size: few
CDR3 protein: CASSAGGPYNEQFF
CDR3 DNA: TGTGCCAGCAGCGCAGGGGGACCTTACAATGAGCAGTTCTTC

J gene: TRBJ1-4
V gene: TRBV7-2
D gene: .
clone size: few
CDR3 protein: CASSLVVGGQEEKLFF
CDR3 DNA: TGTGCCAGCAGCTTAGTCGTGGGGGGGCAAGAAGAAAAACTGTTTTTT

J gene: TRBJ2-7
V gene: TRBV5-1
D gene: TRBD1
clone size: .
CDR3 protein: CASSRGQGAHEQYF
CDR3 DNA: TGCGCCAGCAGCCGGGGACAGGGGGCCCACGAGCAGTACTTC